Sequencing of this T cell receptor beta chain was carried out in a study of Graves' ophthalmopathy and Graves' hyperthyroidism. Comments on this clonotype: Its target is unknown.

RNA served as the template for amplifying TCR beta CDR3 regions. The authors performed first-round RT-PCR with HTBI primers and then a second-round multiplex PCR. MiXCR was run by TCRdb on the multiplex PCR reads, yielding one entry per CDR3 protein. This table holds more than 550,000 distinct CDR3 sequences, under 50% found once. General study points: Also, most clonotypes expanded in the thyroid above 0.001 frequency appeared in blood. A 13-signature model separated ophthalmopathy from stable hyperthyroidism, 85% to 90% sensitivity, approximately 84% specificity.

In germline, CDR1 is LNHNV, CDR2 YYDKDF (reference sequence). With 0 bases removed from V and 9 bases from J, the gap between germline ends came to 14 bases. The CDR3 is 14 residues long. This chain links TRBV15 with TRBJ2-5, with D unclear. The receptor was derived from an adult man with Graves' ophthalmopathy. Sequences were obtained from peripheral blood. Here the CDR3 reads CATSRDNLLAAQYF. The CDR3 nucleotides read TGTGCCACCAGCAGAGATAACCTACTCGCGGCCCAGTACTTC.